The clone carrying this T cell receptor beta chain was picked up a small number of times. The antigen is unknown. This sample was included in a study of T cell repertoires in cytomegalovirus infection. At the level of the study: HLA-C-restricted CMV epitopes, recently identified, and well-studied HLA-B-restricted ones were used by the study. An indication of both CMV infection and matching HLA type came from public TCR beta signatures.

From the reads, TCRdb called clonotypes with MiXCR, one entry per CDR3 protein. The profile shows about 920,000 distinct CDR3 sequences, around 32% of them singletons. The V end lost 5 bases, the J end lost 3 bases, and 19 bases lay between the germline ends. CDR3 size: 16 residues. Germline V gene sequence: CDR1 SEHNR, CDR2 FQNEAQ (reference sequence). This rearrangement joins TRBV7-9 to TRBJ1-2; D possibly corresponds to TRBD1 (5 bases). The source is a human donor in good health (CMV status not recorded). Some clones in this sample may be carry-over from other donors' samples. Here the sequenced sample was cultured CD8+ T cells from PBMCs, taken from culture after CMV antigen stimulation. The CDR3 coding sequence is TGTGCCAGCAGCGCCTTTTTAGGGACGCAAGACTATGGCTACACCTTC. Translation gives CASSAFLGTQDYGYTF.